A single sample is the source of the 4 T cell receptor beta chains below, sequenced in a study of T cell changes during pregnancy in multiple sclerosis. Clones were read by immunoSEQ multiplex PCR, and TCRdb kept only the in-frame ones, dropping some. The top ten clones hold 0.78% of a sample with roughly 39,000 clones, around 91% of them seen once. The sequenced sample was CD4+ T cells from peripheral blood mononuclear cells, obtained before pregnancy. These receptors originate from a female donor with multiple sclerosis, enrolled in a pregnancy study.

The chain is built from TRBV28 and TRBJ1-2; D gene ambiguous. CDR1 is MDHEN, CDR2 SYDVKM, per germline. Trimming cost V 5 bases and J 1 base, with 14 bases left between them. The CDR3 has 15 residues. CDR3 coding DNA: TGTGCCAGCAGTCTAGGCAGTCTACATAACTATGGCTACACCTTC. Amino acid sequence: CASSLGSLHNYGYTF.

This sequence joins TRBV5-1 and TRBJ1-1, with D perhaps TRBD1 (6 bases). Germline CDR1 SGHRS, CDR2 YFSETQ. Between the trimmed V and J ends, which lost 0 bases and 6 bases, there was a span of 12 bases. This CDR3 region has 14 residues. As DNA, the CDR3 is TGCGCCAGCAGCTTGGGCACAGGGATCCCTGAAGCTTTCTTT. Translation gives CASSLGTGIPEAFF.

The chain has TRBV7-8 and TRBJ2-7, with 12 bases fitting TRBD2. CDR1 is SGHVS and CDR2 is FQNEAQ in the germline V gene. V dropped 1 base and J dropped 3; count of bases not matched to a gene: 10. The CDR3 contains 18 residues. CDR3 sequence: CASSLEAGGLAGIYEQYF. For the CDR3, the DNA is TGTGCCAGCAGCTTAGAAGCTGGCGGACTAGCGGGAATCTACGAGCAGTACTTC. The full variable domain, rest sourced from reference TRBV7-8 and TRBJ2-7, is GAGVSQSPRYKVAKRGQDVALRCDPISGHVSLFWYQQALGQGPEFLTYFQNEAQLDKSGLPSDRFFAERPEGSVSTLKIQRTQQEDSAVYLCASSLEAGGLAGIYEQYFGPGTRLTVT.

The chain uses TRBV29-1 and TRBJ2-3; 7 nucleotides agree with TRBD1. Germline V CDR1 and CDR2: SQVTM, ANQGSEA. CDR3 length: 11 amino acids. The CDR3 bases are TGCAGTTCCCGGACAGGACGTACGCAGTATTTT. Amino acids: CSSRTGRTQYF.